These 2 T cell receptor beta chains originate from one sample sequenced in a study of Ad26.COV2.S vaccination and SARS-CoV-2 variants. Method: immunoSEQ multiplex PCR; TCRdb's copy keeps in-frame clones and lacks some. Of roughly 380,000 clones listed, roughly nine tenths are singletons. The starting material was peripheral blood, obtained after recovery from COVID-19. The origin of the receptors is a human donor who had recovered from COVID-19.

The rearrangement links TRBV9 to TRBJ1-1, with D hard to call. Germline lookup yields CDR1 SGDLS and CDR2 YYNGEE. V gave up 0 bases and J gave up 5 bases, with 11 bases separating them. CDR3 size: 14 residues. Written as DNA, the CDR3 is TGTGCCAGCAGCGTAGCGAAGACAACTACTGAAGCTTTCTTT. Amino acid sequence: CASSVAKTTTEAFF.

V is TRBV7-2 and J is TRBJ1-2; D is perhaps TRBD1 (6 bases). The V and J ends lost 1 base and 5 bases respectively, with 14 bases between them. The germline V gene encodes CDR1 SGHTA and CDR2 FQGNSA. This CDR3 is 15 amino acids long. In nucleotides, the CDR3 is TGTGCCAGCAGCTTAGTAGCGGCAGGGGTTTATGGCTACACCTTC. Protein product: CASSLVAAGVYGYTF.